This T cell receptor (beta chain) stems from a study of breast tumors, draining lymph nodes, adjacent tissues (TCRdb year 2016). Background for the entire study: In breast cancer patients, the study compared the TCR beta repertoires of tumor, adjacent nontumor tissue and axillary lymph nodes. The study aimed to assess the relationships and possible T-cell exchange between tumor, surrounding tissue and draining lymph node repertoires in human breast cancer.

Here is what the overall study found, with its caveats: Tumor and nontumor tissue repertoires were found to be significantly more similar in luminal-like than in basal-like breast cancer. The conclusion that tumor T cells originate in lymph nodes was presented as consistent with a hypothesis rather than as directly demonstrated. Tumors showed preferential V and J gene usage, and their T-cell repertoire diversity fell below that of lymph nodes yet above that of nontumor tissue. A scenario in which most tumor T cells derive from the lymph node and then expand within tumor tissue was judged to be consistent with the data.

This clonotype was detected a few times. The antigen it binds to is not known. No base-level quality is on record; no much larger clone is a single base apart. The axillary draining lymph nodes of breast cancer patients were the source of the lymph node samples. TCRdb lists the instrument as Illumina HiSeq 2000. TCR beta chain libraries were generated by multiplex PCR amplification. High-throughput sequencing was used to analyze the amplified TCR beta chain products. The raw public reads went through TCRdb reprocessing: fastp at Q25, MiXCR clone calling, in-frame beta chains kept. All rows with the same CDR3 protein become a single entry with the most common DNA and genes. In this sample the table shows over 150,000 distinct CDR3 sequences, around 29% of which occur a single time. The ten top clones hold roughly 4.3% of the sample. The germline V gene encodes CDR1 MNHEY and CDR2 SVGAGI. Trimming accounts for 0 bases at V and 10 bases at J, while the number of junction bases matched to no gene is 8. Inclusive of the bounding cysteine and phenylalanine, the CDR3 is 15 residues long. The read is trimmed to its CDR3 DNA, 45 bases read in frame from base 1.

Sample: axillary lymph node tissue. The sequence was obtained from a female donor with breast cancer. Some clones in this sample may be carry-over from other donors' samples. The rearranged segments are TRBV6-5 and TRBJ2-1, with TRBD2 identical over 8 junction bases. The CDR3 protein sequence reads: CASSYSGTRGAEQFF. The DNA sequence is TGTGCCAGCAGTTACTCAGGGACTAGGGGCGCGGAGCAGTTCTTC.